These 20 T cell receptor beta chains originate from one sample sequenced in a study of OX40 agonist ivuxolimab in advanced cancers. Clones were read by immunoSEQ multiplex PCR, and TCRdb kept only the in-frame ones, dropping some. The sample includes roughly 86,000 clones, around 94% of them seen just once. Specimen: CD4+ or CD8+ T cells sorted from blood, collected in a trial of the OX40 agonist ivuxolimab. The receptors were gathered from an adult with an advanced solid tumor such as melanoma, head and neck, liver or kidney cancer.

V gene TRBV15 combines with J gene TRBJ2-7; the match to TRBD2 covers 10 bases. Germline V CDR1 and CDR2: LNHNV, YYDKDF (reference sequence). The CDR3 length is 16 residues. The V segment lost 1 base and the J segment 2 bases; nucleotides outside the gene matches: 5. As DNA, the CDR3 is TGTGCCACCAGCAGAGGTGGGCTAGCGGGAGCCTACGAGCAGTACTTC. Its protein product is CATSRGGLAGAYEQYF.

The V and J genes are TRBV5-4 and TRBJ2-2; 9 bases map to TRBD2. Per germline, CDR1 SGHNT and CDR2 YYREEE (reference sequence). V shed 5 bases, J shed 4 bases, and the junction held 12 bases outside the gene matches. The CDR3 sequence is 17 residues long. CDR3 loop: CASRLTMGLAGTGELFF. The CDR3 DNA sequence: TGTGCCAGCAGGCTAACCATGGGACTAGCCGGCACCGGGGAGCTGTTTTTT.

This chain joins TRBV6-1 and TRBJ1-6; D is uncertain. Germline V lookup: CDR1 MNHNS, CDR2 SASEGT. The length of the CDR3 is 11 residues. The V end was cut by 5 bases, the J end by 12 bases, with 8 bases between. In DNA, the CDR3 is TGTGCCAGCAGTCCACGGGGACCCCTCCACTTT. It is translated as CASSPRGPLHF.

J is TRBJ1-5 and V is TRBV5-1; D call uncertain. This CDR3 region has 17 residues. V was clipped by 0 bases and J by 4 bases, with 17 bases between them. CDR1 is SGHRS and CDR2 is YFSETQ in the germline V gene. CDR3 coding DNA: TGCGCCAGCAGCTTGGGGTCCACTGGAGGAGGGAATCAGCCCCAGCATTTT. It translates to CASSLGSTGGGNQPQHF. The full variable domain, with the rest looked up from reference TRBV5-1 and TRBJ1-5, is KAGVTQTPRYLIKTRGQQVTLSCSPISGHRSVSWYQQTPGQGLQFLFEYFSETQRNKGNFPGRFSGRQFSNSRSEMNVSTLELGDSALYLCASSLGSTGGGNQPQHFGDGTRLSIL.

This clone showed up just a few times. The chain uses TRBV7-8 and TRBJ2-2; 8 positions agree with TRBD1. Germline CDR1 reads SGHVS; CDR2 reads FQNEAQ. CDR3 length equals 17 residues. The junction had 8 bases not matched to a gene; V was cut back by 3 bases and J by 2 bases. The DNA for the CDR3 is TGTGCCAGCAGCTTTACCCCGGGACAGGCTAACACCGGGGAGCTGTTTTTT. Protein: CASSFTPGQANTGELFF.

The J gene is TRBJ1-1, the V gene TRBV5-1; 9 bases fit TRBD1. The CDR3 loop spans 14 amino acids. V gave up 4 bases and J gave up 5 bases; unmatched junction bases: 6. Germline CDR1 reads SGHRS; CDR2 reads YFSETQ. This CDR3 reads CASSAGQGFTEAFF. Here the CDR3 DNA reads TGCGCCAGCAGCGCGGGACAGGGATTTACTGAAGCTTTCTTT.

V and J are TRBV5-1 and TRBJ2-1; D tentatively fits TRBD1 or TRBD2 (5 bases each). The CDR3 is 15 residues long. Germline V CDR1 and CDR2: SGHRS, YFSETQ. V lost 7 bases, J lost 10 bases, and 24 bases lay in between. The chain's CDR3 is CASGTQLGVGNEQFF. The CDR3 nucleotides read TGCGCCAGCGGGACCCAGCTCGGGGTAGGCAACGAGCAGTTCTTC.

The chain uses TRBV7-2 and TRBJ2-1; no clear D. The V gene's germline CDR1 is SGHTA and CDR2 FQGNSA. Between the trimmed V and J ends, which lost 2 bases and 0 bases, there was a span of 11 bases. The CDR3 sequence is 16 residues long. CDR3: CASSLLGLSSYNEQFF. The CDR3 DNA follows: TGTGCCAGCAGCTTACTAGGGCTGAGCTCCTACAATGAGCAGTTCTTC. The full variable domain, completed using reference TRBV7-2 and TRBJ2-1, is GAGVSQSPSNKVTEKGKDVELRCDPISGHTALYWYRQSLGQGLEFLIYFQGNSAPDKSGLPSDRFSAERTGGSVSTLTIQRTQQEDSAVYLCASSLLGLSSYNEQFFGPGTRLTVL.

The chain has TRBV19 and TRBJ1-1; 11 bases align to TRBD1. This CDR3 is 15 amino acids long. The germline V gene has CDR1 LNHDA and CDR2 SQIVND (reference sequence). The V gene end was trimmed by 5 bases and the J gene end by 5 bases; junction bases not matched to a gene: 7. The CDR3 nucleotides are TGTGCCAGTAGTTTAGGGACAGGGGGTGATACTGAAGCTTTCTTT. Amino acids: CASSLGTGGDTEAFF.

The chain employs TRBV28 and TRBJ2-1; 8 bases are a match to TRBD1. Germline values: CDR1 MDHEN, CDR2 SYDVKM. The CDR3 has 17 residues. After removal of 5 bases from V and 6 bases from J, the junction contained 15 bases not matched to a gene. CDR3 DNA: TGTGCCAGCAGTGAAGGACAGGGAATCTTCCCTTCCAATGAGCAGTTCTTC. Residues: CASSEGQGIFPSNEQFF.

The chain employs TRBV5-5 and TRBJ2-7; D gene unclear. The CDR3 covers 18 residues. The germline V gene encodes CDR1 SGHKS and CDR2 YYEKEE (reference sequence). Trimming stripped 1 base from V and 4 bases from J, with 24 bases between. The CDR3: CASSLYGTTGRDLYEQYF. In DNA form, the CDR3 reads TGTGCCAGCAGCTTGTATGGAACGACGGGCAGAGACCTTTACGAGCAGTACTTC. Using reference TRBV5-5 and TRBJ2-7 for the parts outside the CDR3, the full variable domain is DAGVTQSPTHLIKTRGQQVTLRCSPISGHKSVSWYQQVLGQGPQFIFQYYEKEERGRGNFPDRFSARQFPNYSSELNVNALLLGDSALYLCASSLYGTTGRDLYEQYFGPGTRLTVT.

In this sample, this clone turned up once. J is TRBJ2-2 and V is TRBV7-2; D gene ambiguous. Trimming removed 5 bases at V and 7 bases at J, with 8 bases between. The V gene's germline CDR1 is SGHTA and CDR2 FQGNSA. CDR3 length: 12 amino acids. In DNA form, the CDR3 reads TGTGCCAGCAGCCCCCCGGGCGGGGAGCTGTTTTTT. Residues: CASSPPGGELFF. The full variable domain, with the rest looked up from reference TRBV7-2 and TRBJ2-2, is GAGVSQSPSNKVTEKGKDVELRCDPISGHTALYWYRQSLGQGLEFLIYFQGNSAPDKSGLPSDRFSAERTGGSVSTLTIQRTQQEDSAVYLCASSPPGGELFFGEGSRLTVL.

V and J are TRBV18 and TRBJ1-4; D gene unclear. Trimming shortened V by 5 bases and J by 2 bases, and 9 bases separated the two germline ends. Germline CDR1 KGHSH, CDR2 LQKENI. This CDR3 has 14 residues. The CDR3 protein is CASSSGRTNEKLFF. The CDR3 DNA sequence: TGTGCCAGCTCATCAGGACGGACTAATGAAAAACTGTTTTTT.

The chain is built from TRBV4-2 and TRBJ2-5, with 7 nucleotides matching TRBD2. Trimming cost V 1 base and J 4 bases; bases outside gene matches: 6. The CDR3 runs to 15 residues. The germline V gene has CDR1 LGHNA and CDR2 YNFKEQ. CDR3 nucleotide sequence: TGTGCCAGCAGCCAAGGGGGGGGGAGTAGAGAGACCCAGTACTTC. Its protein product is CASSQGGGSRETQYF.

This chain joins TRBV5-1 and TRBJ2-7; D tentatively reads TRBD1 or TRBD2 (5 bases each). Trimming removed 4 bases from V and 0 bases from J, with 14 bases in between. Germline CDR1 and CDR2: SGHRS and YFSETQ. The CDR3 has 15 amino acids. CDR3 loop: CASSPASGASYEQYF. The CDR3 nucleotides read TGCGCCAGCAGCCCCGCTTCCGGGGCCTCCTACGAGCAGTACTTC. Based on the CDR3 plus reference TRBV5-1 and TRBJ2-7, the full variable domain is KAGVTQTPRYLIKTRGQQVTLSCSPISGHRSVSWYQQTPGQGLQFLFEYFSETQRNKGNFPGRFSGRQFSNSRSEMNVSTLELGDSALYLCASSPASGASYEQYFGPGTRLTVT.

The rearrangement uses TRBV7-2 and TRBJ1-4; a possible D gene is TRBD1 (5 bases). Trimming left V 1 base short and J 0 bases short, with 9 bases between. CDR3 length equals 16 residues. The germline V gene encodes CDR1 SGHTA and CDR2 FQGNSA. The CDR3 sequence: CASSLETAATNEKLFF. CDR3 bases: TGTGCCAGCAGCTTAGAGACAGCAGCAACTAATGAAAAACTGTTTTTT.

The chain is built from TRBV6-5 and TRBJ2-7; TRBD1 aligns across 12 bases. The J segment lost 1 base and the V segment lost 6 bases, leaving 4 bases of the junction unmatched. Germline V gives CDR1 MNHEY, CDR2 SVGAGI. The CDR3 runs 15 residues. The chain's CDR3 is CASSWDRGLSYEQYF. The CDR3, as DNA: TGTGCCAGCAGCTGGGACAGGGGGCTTTCCTACGAGCAGTACTTC.

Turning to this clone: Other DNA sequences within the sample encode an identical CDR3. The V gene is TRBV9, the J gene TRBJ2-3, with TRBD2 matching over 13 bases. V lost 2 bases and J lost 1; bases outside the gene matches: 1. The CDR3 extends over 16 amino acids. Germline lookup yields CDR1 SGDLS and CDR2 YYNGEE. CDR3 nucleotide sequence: TGTGCCAGCAGCGTGGGGACTAGCGGGGGCACAGATACGCAGTATTTT. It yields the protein CASSVGTSGGTDTQYF.

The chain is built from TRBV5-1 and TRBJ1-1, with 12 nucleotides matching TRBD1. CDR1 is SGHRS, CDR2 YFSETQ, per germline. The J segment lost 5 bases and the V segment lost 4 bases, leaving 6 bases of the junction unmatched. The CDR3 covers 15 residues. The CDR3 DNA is TGCGCCAGCAGCACGGGACAGGGGGCGGGTACTGAAGCTTTCTTT. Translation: CASSTGQGAGTEAFF.

Here the CDR3 DNA reads TGCGCCAGCAGCTTGGGGGGCCTAGGGAACACTGAAGCTTTCTTT. Translating gives CASSLGGLGNTEAFF. The genes are TRBV5-1 and TRBJ1-1, with TRBD1 as a possible D gene (5 bases). Germline lookup yields CDR1 SGHRS and CDR2 YFSETQ. V was cut by 0 bases and J by 1 base, with 10 bases left in between. The CDR3 has 15 amino acids.